These 19 T cell receptor beta chains came from one sample sequenced in a study of response to subunit inactivated influenza vaccine. TCRdb fed the RT-PCR reads into MiXCR, producing one record per CDR3 protein. The sample holds about 580,000 distinct CDR3 sequences; around 13% are singletons and the top ten take around 10%. Sequencing used PBMCs from blood, obtained 11 to 12 days after vaccination. The receptors originated from a man between 50 and 59 years old who received an inactivated influenza vaccine.

The sample holds a few counts of this clonotype. The J gene is TRBJ1-6, the V gene TRBV5-1; the D gene is possibly TRBD1 (6 bases). The germline gives CDR1 SGHRS, CDR2 YFSETQ. This CDR3 is 16 amino acids long. Trimming removed 0 bases from V and 6 bases from J, with 13 bases in between. The CDR3 here is CASSLDDRTTNSPLHF. Here the CDR3 DNA reads TGCGCCAGCAGCTTGGATGACAGGACGACTAATTCACCCCTCCACTTT.

With regard to this clonotype: Compared with germline, one end of the junction differs, possibly owing to a read error. The chain recombines TRBV4-2 with TRBJ2-1; 8 bases are a match to TRBD2. The CDR3 consists of 18 residues. Germline CDR1 reads LGHNA; CDR2 reads YNFKEQ. CDR3 in DNA: TGTGCCAGCAGCCCGGGAGGGGGAGGGTCCCTCGCCTACAAAGAGCAGTTCTTC. This codes for CASSPGGGGSLAYKEQFF.

This clonotype was counted many times. DNA for the CDR3: TGTGCCAGCAGCGTATCGGGACTAGCGGAAGAGACCCAGTACTTC. This gives the protein CASSVSGLAEETQYF. This chain connects TRBV9 to TRBJ2-5; 11 nucleotides agree with TRBD2. Germline-derived CDR1 and CDR2 are SGDLS and YYNGEE. The CDR3 has 15 residues. J lost 3 bases, V lost 1 base, and 2 bases had no gene match.

The V gene is TRBV30, the J gene TRBJ2-5, with a weak D call TRBD2 (7 bases). CDR1 GTSNPN and CDR2 SVGIG come from the germline V gene (reference sequence). CDR3 length: 13 residues. The V gene lost 7 bases and the J gene lost 2 bases, with 14 bases spanning the gap. The CDR3 loop reads CAFKGRGQETQYF. CDR3 nucleotides: TGTGCCTTTAAGGGGAGGGGGCAAGAGACCCAGTACTTC.

The chain uses TRBV7-2 and TRBJ2-3, with D hard to call. CDR3 length: 13 amino acids. The germline V and J ends were trimmed by 4 bases and 2 bases, with 7 bases remaining between them. Looked up from germline, CDR1 is SGHTA and CDR2 is FQGNSA. The CDR3 loop reads CASSSTHTDTQYF. DNA for the CDR3: TGTGCCAGCAGCTCCACCCACACAGATACGCAGTATTTT.

This chain uses TRBV7-1 with TRBJ2-3, with D tentatively TRBD2 (5 bases). TRBV7-1 carries the ORF label, with uncertain function. V dropped 3 bases and J dropped 0 bases, with 31 bases sitting between them. This CDR3 comprises 22 residues. CDR3 DNA: TGTGCCAGCAGCTCCACTGTGCTGGGTGGGCGCAATCCTGACTATAGCACAGATACGCAGTATTTT. Its protein product is CASSSTVLGGRNPDYSTDTQYF.

Concerning this clonotype itself: This may arise from a read error, as a much more abundant clone is one base away. The chain carries TRBV25-1 and TRBJ2-5; TRBD1 or TRBD2 may be the D gene (5 bases each). The germline V gene encodes CDR1 MGHDK and CDR2 SYGVNS. V was shortened by 8 bases and J by 3 bases, with 13 bases between the two germline ends. The CDR3 is 13 residues long. CDR3 sequence (DNA): TGTGCCAGCTGTAGAGGGGTAAAAGAGACCCAGTACTTC. As protein: CASCRGVKETQYF.

This clonotype was counted a few times. The V and J genes are TRBV7-6 and TRBJ2-1, with 7 bases aligning to TRBD2. The CDR3 extends over 17 amino acids. V dropped 5 bases and J dropped 1; count of bases not matched to a gene: 11. Germline lookup yields CDR1 SGHVS and CDR2 FNYEAQ. The CDR3 DNA is TGTGCCAGCAGCGGGGACCTGGGGGGAGGGTCCTACAATGAGCAGTTCTTC. Amino acid sequence: CASSGDLGGGSYNEQFF.

The V gene is TRBV25-1, the J gene TRBJ2-2; 7 bases match TRBD2. The CDR3 spans 15 residues. CDR1 is MGHDK and CDR2 is SYGVNS in the germline V gene. Trimming at V came to 4 bases and at J to 5 bases, leaving 7 bases not matched to a gene. The CDR3 reads CASSVGGSWTGELFF. CDR3 sequence (DNA): TGTGCCAGCAGTGTCGGGGGGAGTTGGACCGGGGAGCTGTTTTTT. The complete variable domain, with remaining parts taken from reference TRBV25-1 and TRBJ2-2, reads EADIYQTPRYLVIGTGKKITLECSQTMGHDKMYWYQQDPGMELHLIHYSYGVNSTEKGDLSSESTVSRIRTEHFPLTLESARPSHTSQYLCASSVGGSWTGELFFGEGSRLTVL.

This clonotype showed up just a few times. The genes are TRBV18 and TRBJ2-2, with 8 bases lining up with TRBD2. This CDR3 comprises 17 residues. Germline CDR1 KGHSH, CDR2 LQKENI. V lost 2 bases and J lost 1; bases outside the gene matches: 6. The CDR3: CASSPTGLAGNTGELFF. CDR3 coding DNA: TGTGCCAGCTCACCAACCGGCCTAGCGGGGAACACCGGGGAGCTGTTTTTT.

The chain is built from TRBV3-1 and TRBJ1-4, with D unclear. CDR1 and CDR2 (germline): LGHDT, YNNKEL (reference sequence). Trimming stripped 6 bases from V and 8 bases from J, with 7 bases between. This CDR3 region has 11 residues. CDR3 residues: CASRQREKLFF. The CDR3 coding sequence is TGTGCCAGCAGACAGAGGGAAAAACTGTTTTTT. The entire variable domain, with the rest obtained from reference TRBV3-1 and TRBJ1-4, is as follows: DTAVSQTPKYLVTQMGNDKSIKCEQNLGHDTMYWYKQDSKKFLKIMFSYNNKELIINETVPNRFSPKSPDKAHLNLHINSLELGDSAVYFCASRQREKLFFGSGTQLSVL.

This chain uses TRBV12-5 with TRBJ1-1; D is uncertain. The V gene's germline CDR1 is LGHNT and CDR2 FRNRAP. This CDR3 comprises 15 residues. V was clipped by 2 bases and J by 0 bases, with 10 bases between them. CDR3 loop: CASGLWRQLNTEAFF. CDR3 DNA sequence: TGTGCTAGTGGTTTGTGGAGGCAGCTGAACACTGAAGCTTTCTTT.

This clonotype was recorded many times. V is TRBV12-3 or TRBV12-4 and J is TRBJ1-4; 8 bases are a match to TRBD1. The ends lost 1 base at V and 8 bases at J; junction bases unmatched: 0. There are 13 residues in the CDR3. The CDR3 bases are TGTGCCAGCAGTTTAGGACAGGGGGAAAAACTGTTTTTT. Encoded protein: CASSLGQGEKLFF.

This clonotype has a handful of counts. The rearrangement joins TRBV9 to TRBJ2-3; TRBD2 aligns across 10 bases. CDR3 length: 20 amino acids. V lost 0 bases and J lost 3; bases outside the gene matches: 16. CDR1 and CDR2 (germline): SGDLS, YYNGEE. CDR3 nucleotides: TGTGCCAGCAGCGTAGAACCTAGCGGGAGAAACAGACTGATTACAGATACGCAGTATTTT. This translates into CASSVEPSGRNRLITDTQYF.

In its sample, this clonotype was seen many times. DNA of the CDR3: TGTGCCACCAGCAGATCATTAATTGGCGCCCAAGCAACGTACTTC. As protein: CATSRSLIGAQATYF. The rearrangement joins TRBV15 to TRBJ2-7; D remains unclear. V was shortened by 2 bases and J by 12 bases, with 23 bases between the two germline ends. The CDR3 has 15 amino acids. Germline assignment: CDR1 LNHNV and CDR2 YYDKDF (reference sequence). Looking up the rest from reference TRBV15 and TRBJ2-7 gives the full variable domain: DAMVIQNPRYQVTQFGKPVTLSCSQTLNHNVMYWYQQKSSQAPKLLFHYYDKDFNNEADTPDNFQSRRPNTSFCFLDIRSPGLGDTAMYLCATSRSLIGAQATYFGPGTRLTVT.

In this sample, this clonotype turned up a few times. CDR3 sequence reads: CASSLGDKGDGYTF. The CDR3 DNA sequence: TGCGCCAGCAGCTTGGGTGACAAGGGAGATGGCTACACCTTC. The rearrangement joins TRBV5-1 to TRBJ1-2; D uncertain. This CDR3 comprises 14 residues. V was shortened by 0 bases and J by 6 bases, with 12 bases between the two germline ends. Germline V lookup: CDR1 SGHRS, CDR2 YFSETQ.

This clonotype was seen a few times. The rearrangement joins TRBV4-2 to TRBJ2-7; D uncertain. There are 14 residues in the CDR3. Germline CDR1 LGHNA, CDR2 YNFKEQ. Trimming left V 1 base short and J 2 bases short, with 9 bases between. CDR3 coding DNA: TGTGCCAGCAGCCAAGTTTCAGGTACCTACGAGCAGTACTTC. This translates into CASSQVSGTYEQYF.

This clonotype was seen a few times. V gene TRBV28 combines with J gene TRBJ2-5; TRBD1 agrees at 9 bases. Germline values: CDR1 MDHEN, CDR2 SYDVKM. The CDR3 is made up of 13 amino acids. Trimming took 7 bases from V and 7 from J; bases not matched to a gene: 7. For the CDR3, the DNA is TGTGCCAGCAACAGGGGGCTTGGTGGGACCCAGTACTTC. It encodes CASNRGLGGTQYF.

The rearrangement links TRBV20-1 to TRBJ2-7, with D possibly being TRBD2 (5 bases). The CDR3 spans 14 residues. The ends were cut back, 1 base at V and 7 bases at J, with 17 bases in the middle. Germline V lookup: CDR1 DFQATT, CDR2 SNEGSKA (reference sequence). The CDR3 reads CSARGRRVVWEQYF. In nucleotides, the CDR3 is TGCAGTGCTAGAGGTCGGCGGGTAGTCTGGGAGCAGTACTTC.